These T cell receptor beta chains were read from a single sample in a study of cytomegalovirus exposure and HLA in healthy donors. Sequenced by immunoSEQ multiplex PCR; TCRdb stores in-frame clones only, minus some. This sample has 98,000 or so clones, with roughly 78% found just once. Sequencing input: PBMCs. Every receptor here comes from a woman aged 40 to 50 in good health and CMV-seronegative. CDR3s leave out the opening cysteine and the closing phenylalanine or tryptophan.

CDR3aa: ASSLGQVRRTGELF
v_gene: TRBV7-6
j_gene: TRBJ2-2

CDR3aa: ASIAGLVRSEETQY
v_gene: TRBV2
j_gene: TRBJ2-5

CDR3aa: ASSLGQTYEQY
v_gene: TRBV27
j_gene: TRBJ2-7

CDR3aa: ASSPGTGNSETQY
v_gene: TRBV6-5
j_gene: TRBJ2-5

CDR3aa: ASSQVIQEEAF
v_gene: TRBV4-1
j_gene: TRBJ1-1

CDR3aa: ASSRERGDNEQF
v_gene: TRBV5-1
j_gene: TRBJ2-1

CDR3aa: ASSLAGEGSYEQY
v_gene: TRBV5-4
j_gene: TRBJ2-7

CDR3aa: ASSAQGQGYEQY
v_gene: TRBV5-1
j_gene: TRBJ2-7

CDR3aa: ASSYRGAGAPDTQY
v_gene: TRBV6-5
j_gene: TRBJ2-3

CDR3aa: ASRGSQKQY
v_gene: TRBV28
j_gene: TRBJ2-7

CDR3aa: AINLDGGLTGELF
v_gene: TRBV6-1
j_gene: TRBJ2-2

CDR3aa: ASGLAGYNEQF
v_gene: TRBV2
j_gene: TRBJ2-1

CDR3aa: ASSPGVTGELF
v_gene: TRBV19
j_gene: TRBJ2-2

CDR3aa: ASSAAGTSGSNEQF
v_gene: TRBV27
j_gene: TRBJ2-1

CDR3aa: ASSYSRGRAGNTIY
v_gene: TRBV28
j_gene: TRBJ1-3

CDR3aa: ASSGRDRASYEQY
v_gene: TRBV27
j_gene: TRBJ2-7